The 22 T cell receptor beta chains given below trace back to one sample, sequenced in a study of CD8 T cells in Susac syndrome. Random hexamers primed reverse transcription of about 0.45 to 1 ug RNA. TCRdb fed the immunoSEQ multiplex PCR reads into MiXCR, producing one record per CDR3 protein. The table lists roughly 330,000 distinct CDR3 sequences, 92% of them singletons. Source material: CD4+ T cells from PBMCs. These receptors originate from a human donor with multiple sclerosis.

The J gene is TRBJ2-5, the V gene TRBV24-1, with 11 bases matching TRBD1. V lost 5 bases to trimming and J lost 5 bases; unmatched junction nucleotides: 15. The CDR3 is made up of 18 amino acids. Per the germline V gene, CDR1 is KGHDR and CDR2 is SFDVKD. This CDR3 reads CATSGPPGRTGGVETQYF. The CDR3 DNA sequence: TGTGCCACCAGTGGCCCACCCGGGAGGACAGGGGGCGTCGAGACCCAGTACTTC.

The chain employs TRBV5-1 and TRBJ2-3; possibly TRBD2 for D (6 bases). The CDR3 runs 16 residues. The ends were cut back, 2 bases at V and 4 bases at J, with 17 bases in the middle. The germline CDR1 and CDR2 sequences are SGHRS and YFSETQ. The CDR3 here is CASSFSRDPSADTQYF. The CDR3 coding sequence is TGCGCCAGCAGCTTTTCGCGGGACCCGAGTGCAGATACGCAGTATTTT. Full variable domain (remainder filled in from reference TRBV5-1 and TRBJ2-3): KAGVTQTPRYLIKTRGQQVTLSCSPISGHRSVSWYQQTPGQGLQFLFEYFSETQRNKGNFPGRFSGRQFSNSRSEMNVSTLELGDSALYLCASSFSRDPSADTQYFGPGTRLTVL.

V gene TRBV20-1 combines with J gene TRBJ2-3, with 9 bases identical to TRBD2. Germline CDR1 reads DFQATT; CDR2 reads SNEGSKA (reference sequence). The CDR3 runs 14 residues. The chain's CDR3 is CSARLAGYTDTQYF. CDR3 DNA: TGCAGCGCCCGTCTAGCGGGATACACAGATACGCAGTATTTT.

This chain connects TRBV12-5 to TRBJ1-1; D is unclear. The CDR3 length is 12 residues. V was clipped by 11 bases and J by 11 bases, with 21 bases between them. The germline CDR1 and CDR2 sequences are LGHNT and FRNRAP. In DNA form, the CDR3 reads TGTGCTTCGGAGGTTTTGGGCCCGGGGGCTTTCTTT. Protein: CASEVLGPGAFF. The full variable domain, with the rest looked up from reference TRBV12-5 and TRBJ1-1, is DARVTQTPRHKVTEMGQEVTMRCQPILGHNTVFWYRQTMMQGLELLAYFRNRAPLDDSGMPKDRFSAEMPDATLATLKIQPSEPRDSAVYFCASEVLGPGAFFGQGTRLTVV.

The V gene is TRBV7-2, the J gene TRBJ1-2; TRBD1 matches 10 bases. Germline values: CDR1 SGHTA, CDR2 FQGNSA. The ends lost 1 base at V and 5 bases at J; junction bases unmatched: 4. The CDR3 has 15 amino acids. The CDR3 region has the DNA TGTGCCAGCAGCTTAGTTGGGGGACAGGGGTATGGCTACACCTTC. Its protein product is CASSLVGGQGYGYTF.

The rearrangement uses TRBV30 and TRBJ2-5, with D tentatively TRBD2 (5 bases). V lost 2 bases and J lost 2, with 15 bases in between. This CDR3 region has 15 residues. Germline loops: CDR1 GTSNPN, CDR2 SVGIG (reference sequence). CDR3 nucleotide sequence: TGTGCCTGGAGTCCCGGGATCTGGGGTCAAGAGACCCAGTACTTC. This gives the protein CAWSPGIWGQETQYF.

The chain uses TRBV29-1 and TRBJ1-4, with unresolved D. The V and J ends lost 5 bases and 4 bases respectively, with 11 bases between them. The CDR3 loop spans 13 amino acids. From germline, CDR1 is SQVTM and CDR2 ANQGSEA. CDR3 coding DNA: TGCAGCGTTCCAGGACCCGGTAATGAAAAACTGTTTTTT. Translated: CSVPGPGNEKLFF.

The rearrangement joins TRBV7-9 to TRBJ2-7; a possible D gene is TRBD1 (6 bases). Deletions cut 4 bases from V and 5 bases from J, with 9 bases between. CDR3 length equals 12 residues. Per the germline V gene, CDR1 is SEHNR and CDR2 is FQNEAQ (reference sequence). This chain's CDR3 is CASSWTADEQYF. The CDR3 bases are TGTGCCAGCAGCTGGACAGCCGACGAGCAGTACTTC.

The rearrangement joins TRBV27 to TRBJ1-6; D is perhaps TRBD1 (6 bases). Trimming left V 4 bases short and J 0 bases short, with 16 bases between. This CDR3 spans 18 amino acids. Germline V lookup: CDR1 MNHEY, CDR2 SMNVEV (reference sequence). The DNA of the CDR3 is TGTGCCAGCAGTTCCCTGCAGGGGTCCAGCTCCTATAATTCACCCCTCCACTTT. Its translation is CASSSLQGSSSYNSPLHF.

The V call is TRBV20-1, the J call TRBJ2-1, with a tentative D call TRBD2 (5 bases). Germline V gives CDR1 DFQATT, CDR2 SNEGSKA (reference sequence). Trimming pared 3 bases from V and 6 bases from J, leaving 9 bases between. The CDR3 is 12 residues long. The CDR3 here is CSASGNSNEQFF. CDR3 in DNA: TGCAGTGCTAGCGGGAATAGCAATGAGCAGTTCTTC.

V gene TRBV9 combines with J gene TRBJ1-1; D not certain. The CDR3 has 13 amino acids. Germline lookup yields CDR1 SGDLS and CDR2 YYNGEE. The V gene lost 3 bases and the J gene lost 3 bases, with 9 bases spanning the gap. The CDR3 nucleotides read TGTGCCAGCAGCGCCTCAGCGGACACTGAAGCTTTCTTT. Its protein product is CASSASADTEAFF.

The rearrangement uses TRBV4-3 and TRBJ2-1, with TRBD2 matching 13 bases. Trimming took 5 bases from V and 11 from J; bases not matched to a gene: 9. The germline gives CDR1 LGHNA, CDR2 YSLEER. The CDR3 contains 15 residues. The CDR3 DNA reads as TGCGCCAGCAGCGAATGGACTAGCGGGAGTCCCCAGCAGTTCTTC. Translating it yields CASSEWTSGSPQQFF.

The genes are TRBV29-1 and TRBJ2-1, with 13 bases lining up with TRBD2. Trimming cost V 2 bases and J 9 bases; bases outside gene matches: 7. The CDR3 has 15 amino acids. The germline V gene has CDR1 SQVTM and CDR2 ANQGSEA. The CDR3 DNA is TGCAGCGTTGAAAGGACTAGCGGGAGTTCGGGTGAGCAGTTCTTC. Translated: CSVERTSGSSGEQFF.

The V gene is TRBV19, the J gene TRBJ1-1; D unresolved. Germline V gene lookup returns CDR1 LNHDA and CDR2 SQIVND (reference sequence). The CDR3 spans 13 residues. V dropped 4 bases and J dropped 5 bases, with 11 bases sitting between them. The CDR3, as DNA: TGTGCCAGTAGTAATGTTCTGGGGACTGAAGCTTTCTTT. Amino acids: CASSNVLGTEAFF.

J is TRBJ2-7 and V is TRBV20-1; D uncertain. Per germline, CDR1 DFQATT and CDR2 SNEGSKA (reference sequence). The CDR3 is 14 amino acids. V was shortened by 0 bases and J by 0 bases, with 9 bases between the two germline ends. The CDR3 is CSARDLAYSYEQYF. The CDR3 region has the DNA TGCAGTGCTAGAGATCTGGCCTACTCCTACGAGCAGTACTTC.

This chain joins TRBV5-4 and TRBJ1-4; 7 nucleotides agree with TRBD1. The CDR3 runs to 14 residues. Germline CDR1 and CDR2: SGHNT and YYREEE (reference sequence). V dropped 3 bases and J dropped 5; count of bases not matched to a gene: 4. The CDR3 nucleotides are TGTGCCAGCAGCTCAGGGGGGGAAAATGAAAAACTGTTTTTT. This encodes CASSSGGENEKLFF.

The rearrangement joins TRBV29-1 to TRBJ1-5; TRBD1 is a possible D gene (5 bases). This CDR3 is 13 amino acids long. Trimming shortened V by 6 bases and J by 0 bases, and 9 bases separated the two germline ends. Germline V gives CDR1 SQVTM, CDR2 ANQGSEA. CDR3 sequence reads: CSVRDYSNQPQHF. For the CDR3, the DNA is TGCAGCGTCAGGGATTATAGCAATCAGCCCCAGCATTTT.

The chain links TRBV30 to TRBJ1-1, with TRBD1 matching 9 bases. V lost 5 bases to trimming and J lost 2 bases; unmatched junction nucleotides: 3. CDR3 length: 13 amino acids. Germline CDR1 is GTSNPN and CDR2 is SVGIG (reference sequence). The CDR3 spells CAWGTGINTEAFF. The CDR3 DNA follows: TGTGCCTGGGGGACAGGGATTAACACTGAAGCTTTCTTT.

The V call is TRBV7-2, the J call TRBJ2-3; 10 bases line up with TRBD2. Germline values: CDR1 SGHTA, CDR2 FQGNSA. The V and J ends lost 4 bases and 2 bases, in that order; junction bases with no gene match: 6. This CDR3 is 16 amino acids long. CDR3 sequence reads: CASSSRTSGLTDTQYF. The CDR3 region has the DNA TGTGCCAGCAGCTCCCGGACTAGCGGACTCACAGATACGCAGTATTTT.

For the CDR3, the DNA is TGCAGCGTTGCCCCGCATCAGGGGTACCAAGAGACCCAGTACTTC. Its protein is CSVAPHQGYQETQYF. The chain joins TRBV29-1 to TRBJ2-5, with a possible D match to TRBD1 (6 bases). The CDR3 has 15 residues. CDR1 is SQVTM and CDR2 is ANQGSEA in the germline V gene. V lost 4 bases, J lost 0 bases, and 15 bases lay in between.

The chain joins TRBV4-1 to TRBJ1-5, with a possible D match to TRBD1 (5 bases). V lost 0 bases and J 1 base, leaving 7 bases between the germline ends. Looked up from germline, CDR1 is MGHRA and CDR2 is YSYEKL. This CDR3 spans 15 amino acids. The CDR3 DNA sequence: TGCGCCAGCAGCCAAGATTGGGACAGCAATCAGCCCCAGCATTTT. Residues: CASSQDWDSNQPQHF.

The rearrangement uses TRBV9 and TRBJ2-2; TRBD2 matches at 10 bases. V was clipped by 6 bases and J by 2 bases; unmatched bases: 13. The CDR3 has 18 residues. Germline V gene lookup returns CDR1 SGDLS and CDR2 YYNGEE. The DNA of the CDR3 is TGTGCCAGCAACCCCAGGACTAGCGGAGCTACCAACACCGGGGAGCTGTTTTTT. It codes for CASNPRTSGATNTGELFF.